A single sample is the source of the 32 T cell receptor beta chains below, sequenced in a study of blood T cells in healthy people across ages. A sample-barcoded 5' primer and a J-beta primer mix were used in a second PCR of roughly 7 to 11 cycles. TCRdb fed the 5' RACE reads into MiXCR, producing one record per CDR3 protein. The sample records roughly 2 million distinct CDR3 sequences, roughly 52% being singletons. The sample was blood. The receptors were gathered from a woman aged 40 to 50 in good health.

The CDR3 DNA reads TGTGCCAGCTCCCCCTGGGCGAGGGACGGAGAGGGCTACACCTTC. Residues: CASSPWARDGEGYTF. The chain carries TRBV6-1 and TRBJ1-2; D might be TRBD1 (5 bases). Trimming left V 8 bases short and J 8 bases short, with 24 bases between. The CDR3 consists of 15 residues. CDR1 MNHNS and CDR2 SASEGT come from the germline V gene.

V usage is TRBV7-9 and J usage is TRBJ1-2; D may be TRBD1 (5 bases). Germline loops: CDR1 SEHNR, CDR2 FQNEAQ (reference sequence). CDR3 length: 11 residues. Trimming removed 4 bases at V and 8 bases at J, with 8 bases between. The CDR3 here is CASSSREGYTF. In DNA form, the CDR3 reads TGTGCCAGCAGCTCCAGGGAAGGCTACACCTTC.

In its sample, this clonotype was seen a few times. V and J are TRBV6-5 and TRBJ2-1; possibly TRBD2 for D (5 bases). V lost 5 bases and J lost 4, with 15 bases in between. CDR1 and CDR2 from the germline V gene are MNHEY and SVGAGI. The CDR3 has 15 amino acids. CDR3 nucleotide sequence: TGTGCCAGCAGTCTGGGATTAGCGTATTACAATGAGCAGTTCTTC. Translated: CASSLGLAYYNEQFF.

The chain has TRBV14 and TRBJ2-7, with D uncertain. The CDR3 extends over 15 amino acids. CDR1 SGHDN and CDR2 FVKESK come from the germline V gene. The V gene lost 4 bases and the J gene lost 0 bases, with 13 bases spanning the gap. CDR3 sequence (DNA): TGTGCCAGCAGCCCCGAGATGTTTAGCTCCTACGAGCAGTACTTC. This gives the protein CASSPEMFSSYEQYF. The full variable domain, with the rest looked up from reference TRBV14 and TRBJ2-7, is EAGVTQFPSHSVIEKGQTVTLRCDPISGHDNLYWYRRVMGKEIKFLLHFVKESKQDESGMPNNRFLAERTGGTYSTLKVQPAELEDSGVYFCASSPEMFSSYEQYFGPGTRLTVT.

This rearrangement joins TRBV7-8 to TRBJ2-1, with TRBD1 identical over 10 bases. Trimming took 5 bases from V and 6 from J; bases not matched to a gene: 10. Germline CDR1 and CDR2: SGHVS and FQNEAQ. The CDR3 sequence is 16 residues long. The CDR3 DNA reads as TGTGCCAGCAGCCCACTGCCGGGACAGGGGTCCAATGAGCAGTTCTTC. This gives the protein CASSPLPGQGSNEQFF. Using reference TRBV7-8 and TRBJ2-1 for the parts outside the CDR3, the full variable domain is GAGVSQSPRYKVAKRGQDVALRCDPISGHVSLFWYQQALGQGPEFLTYFQNEAQLDKSGLPSDRFFAERPEGSVSTLKIQRTQQEDSAVYLCASSPLPGQGSNEQFFGPGTRLTVL.

A remark on this clonotype: A much larger clonotype is one base distant, so this may be a read error. V and J are TRBV6-1 and TRBJ2-3; D may be TRBD1 (5 bases). Germline lookup yields CDR1 MNHNS and CDR2 SASEGT. The CDR3 runs 14 residues. The CDR3 sequence is CASSGTKNTGTQYF. The CDR3 DNA reads TGTGCCAGCAGTGGGACAAAGAATACAGGTACGCAGTATTTT.

Here the CDR3 reads CASSVSMGQGAFEQYF. The CDR3 nucleotides are TGTGCCAGCAGCGTGTCCATGGGACAGGGGGCGTTCGAGCAGTACTTC. The V gene is TRBV7-2, the J gene TRBJ2-5; 12 bases match TRBD1. The last part of the DNA fits TRBJ2-7 better; the J call may be wrong. The V gene's germline CDR1 is SGHTA and CDR2 FQGNSA. CDR3 length: 16 residues.

The chain uses TRBV12-3 or TRBV12-4 and TRBJ2-7; D might be TRBD2 (5 bases). There are 13 residues in the CDR3. V was clipped by 6 bases and J by 5 bases, with 14 bases between them. The CDR3 bases are TGTGCCAGCAGGGGTGGACTTTTGGACGAGCAGTACTTC. Amino acid sequence: CASRGGLLDEQYF.

The table lists this clonotype with a few counts. The chain recombines TRBV7-9 with TRBJ2-5; maybe TRBD1 (6 bases). From germline, CDR1 is SEHNR and CDR2 FQNEAQ (reference sequence). The CDR3 extends over 13 amino acids. Trimming removed 6 bases from V and 5 bases from J, with 13 bases in between. In DNA, the CDR3 is TGTGCCAGCAGGGAACAGGGAGAGGAGACCCAGTACTTC. Translation: CASREQGEETQYF.

This clonotype was observed a handful of times. V gene TRBV6-1 combines with J gene TRBJ2-1, with D possibly TRBD2 on 6 matching bases. The CDR3 extends over 13 amino acids. Germline CDR1 and CDR2: MNHNS and SASEGT. The V end was cut by 4 bases, the J end by 3 bases, with 7 bases between. The CDR3, as DNA: TGTGCCAGCAGTGGGACTAACTACAATGAGCAGTTCTTC. Protein: CASSGTNYNEQFF.

This chain connects TRBV28 to TRBJ2-3; D gene ambiguous. CDR1 is MDHEN and CDR2 is SYDVKM in the germline V gene. V lost 4 bases and J lost 1, with 12 bases in between. The CDR3 consists of 15 residues. In nucleotides, the CDR3 is TGTGCCAGCAGTTCTCCACGGCCACGCACAGATACGCAGTATTTT. Protein product: CASSSPRPRTDTQYF.

This clonotype has only a few counts. This sequence joins TRBV3-1 and TRBJ2-3; weak D call: TRBD2 (6 bases). Per germline, CDR1 LGHDT and CDR2 YNNKEL (reference sequence). The CDR3 extends over 15 amino acids. Deletions cut 5 bases from V and 3 bases from J, with 15 bases between. In DNA form, the CDR3 reads TGTGCCAGCAGCTACCCGGATCGGGGGACAGATACGCAGTATTTT. Protein product: CASSYPDRGTDTQYF.

The rearrangement uses TRBV10-3 and TRBJ2-3, with a tentative D call TRBD2 (6 bases). The germline CDR1 and CDR2 sequences are ENHRY and SYGVKD. Between the trimmed V and J ends, which lost 10 bases and 8 bases, there was a span of 13 bases. The CDR3 has 11 residues. The CDR3 spells CATELRGTQYF. The CDR3 bases are TGTGCCACCGAATTGCGGGGTACGCAGTATTTT.

The chain couples TRBV27 to TRBJ2-5; D is unclear. Near its end, the DNA agrees better with TRBJ2-4, so the J call may be wrong. The CDR3 loop spans 13 amino acids. The V gene's germline CDR1 is MNHEY and CDR2 SMNVEV (reference sequence). CDR3 protein: CASSVTVGNIQYF. The CDR3 nucleotides read TGTGCCAGCAGTGTGACGGTGGGAAACATTCAGTACTTC.

This chain links TRBV12-3 or TRBV12-4 with TRBJ1-5; D is perhaps TRBD1 (5 bases). The CDR3 is 14 amino acids. Deletions cut 3 bases from V and 5 bases from J, with 11 bases between. This chain's CDR3 is CASSLWGNYQPQHF. CDR3 sequence (DNA): TGTGCCAGCAGTTTGTGGGGGAATTATCAGCCCCAGCATTTT.

This chain connects TRBV9 to TRBJ2-1; the D is unclear. Germline V gene sequence: CDR1 SGDLS, CDR2 YYNGEE. The CDR3 runs 13 residues. With 0 bases removed from V and 6 bases from J, the gap between germline ends came to 7 bases. The CDR3 reads CASSVVLGNEQFF. The CDR3 DNA sequence: TGTGCCAGCAGCGTAGTTCTTGGCAATGAGCAGTTCTTC. The variable domain in full, with the rest retrieved from reference TRBV9 and TRBJ2-1, is DSGVTQTPKHLITATGQRVTLRCSPRSGDLSVYWYQQSLDQGLQFLIQYYNGEERAKGNILERFSAQQFPDLHSELNLSSLELGDSALYFCASSVVLGNEQFFGPGTRLTVL.

Notes on this clonotype: This sequence may be a read error, since a much larger clone differs from it by one base. This chain uses TRBV6-1 with TRBJ2-7; no definite D call. In germline, CDR1 is MNHNS, CDR2 SASEGT. Trimming took off 4 bases at V and 7 bases at J, with 14 bases between the two ends. The CDR3 sequence is 13 residues long. The CDR3 here is CASSATEYDEQYF. CDR3 sequence (DNA): TGTGCCAGCAGTGCGACGGAATACGATGAGCAGTACTTC.

This clonotype turned up a few times. The CDR3 DNA reads as TGCAGCGTTGAAGGGCTAATTGTTGGCAAACCAGAAGATACGCAGTATTTT. It is translated as CSVEGLIVGKPEDTQYF. The chain is built from TRBV29-1 and TRBJ2-3; D is unresolved. Deletions cut 1 base from V and 5 bases from J, with 22 bases between. The CDR3 is made up of 17 amino acids. The germline CDR1 and CDR2 sequences are SQVTM and ANQGSEA.

The chain combines TRBV29-1 with TRBJ2-7; tentatively, D is TRBD1 or TRBD2 (6 bases each). The germline V gene encodes CDR1 SQVTM and CDR2 ANQGSEA. The CDR3 extends over 14 amino acids. The V end lost 4 bases, the J end lost 6 bases, and 19 bases lay between the germline ends. CDR3 loop: CSVGARGRGGEQYF. The CDR3 bases are TGCAGCGTTGGGGCCAGGGGCAGGGGAGGCGAGCAGTACTTC.

This clonotype was observed a single time. This sequence is one base from a far larger clone and is likely a read error. The gene calls are TRBV5-5 and TRBJ2-5; the match to TRBD1 covers 8 bases. Per germline, CDR1 SGHKS and CDR2 YYEKEE (reference sequence). CDR3 size: 13 residues. CDR3 bases: TGTGTCAGCAGCTTGCAGGGGGCAGAGACCCAGTACTTC. Amino acids: CVSSLQGAETQYF.

V usage is TRBV27 and J usage is TRBJ1-6; D unresolved. The CDR3 is 13 residues long. Germline V lookup: CDR1 MNHEY, CDR2 SMNVEV (reference sequence). V was pared by 3 bases and J by 7 bases, with 7 bases between. The CDR3 here is CASSFLGNSPLHF. The DNA for the CDR3 is TGTGCCAGCAGTTTCCTAGGGAATTCACCCCTCCACTTT.

V usage is TRBV20-1 and J usage is TRBJ2-5, with D perhaps matching TRBD1 (6 bases). The DNA end favors TRBJ2-7, so the J call may be wrong. The CDR3 runs 13 residues. Germline CDR1 DFQATT, CDR2 SNEGSKA (reference sequence). The CDR3 loop reads CSAREKDRYEQYF. The CDR3 nucleotides read TGCAGTGCTAGAGAAAAAGACAGGTACGAGCAGTACTTC.

The chain combines TRBV6-6 with TRBJ2-1; 8 nucleotides align to TRBD1. The J call may be faulty, since TRBJ2-7 better matches the DNA end. Germline CDR1 is MNHNY and CDR2 is SVGAGI (reference sequence). This CDR3 spans 16 amino acids. The CDR3 loop is CASSYSWTGIDNEQYF. The CDR3 DNA is TGTGCCAGCAGTTACTCCTGGACAGGGATAGACAATGAGCAGTACTTC.

The chain is built from TRBV6-2 or TRBV6-3 and TRBJ2-1; 12 bases map to TRBD2. V dropped 3 bases and J dropped 2; count of bases not matched to a gene: 8. The CDR3 contains 18 residues. In germline, CDR1 is MNHEY, CDR2 SVGEGT. CDR3 coding DNA: TGTGCCAGCAGTTATCCTGGACTAGCGGGGACCACCTACAATGAGCAGTTCTTC. It translates to CASSYPGLAGTTYNEQFF.

This rearrangement joins TRBV20-1 to TRBJ2-1; D not resolved. There are 12 residues in the CDR3. Germline CDR1 DFQATT, CDR2 SNEGSKA (reference sequence). V was pared by 0 bases and J by 9 bases, with 9 bases between. The CDR3 DNA reads TGCAGTGCTAGAGATTCCCCCCCTGAGCAGTTCTTC. It specifies CSARDSPPEQFF.

The CDR3 spells CASSQGSTPLHF. The DNA for the CDR3 is TGCGCCAGCAGCCAAGGCAGCACACCCCTCCACTTT. This chain uses TRBV4-1 with TRBJ1-6; D remains unclear. From germline, CDR1 is MGHRA and CDR2 YSYEKL. This CDR3 region has 12 residues. The V gene lost 1 base and the J gene lost 11 bases, with 6 bases spanning the gap.

The chain recombines TRBV24-1 with TRBJ2-3; D not certain. CDR3 size: 15 residues. Germline assignment: CDR1 KGHDR and CDR2 SFDVKD. V was clipped by 3 bases and J by 2 bases, with 11 bases between them. The CDR3 here is CATSDRIVSTDTQYF. CDR3 in DNA: TGTGCCACCAGTGATAGAATAGTATCCACAGATACGCAGTATTTT.

This clonotype occurred a few times. The V call is TRBV6-2 or TRBV6-3, the J call TRBJ2-3; 10 bases match TRBD2. In germline, CDR1 is MNHEY, CDR2 SVGEGT. The J segment lost 2 bases and the V segment lost 5 bases, leaving 7 bases of the junction unmatched. The CDR3 extends over 16 amino acids. DNA for the CDR3: TGTGCCAGCAGTATACTAGCGGGGCGCGTCACAGATACGCAGTATTTT. The encoded protein is CASSILAGRVTDTQYF.

The J gene is TRBJ1-4, the V gene TRBV28, with D perhaps TRBD1 (6 bases). CDR3 length: 12 amino acids. Per the germline V gene, CDR1 is MDHEN and CDR2 is SYDVKM. Trimming removed 7 bases from V and 8 bases from J, with 11 bases in between. Here the CDR3 reads CASTGAGEKLFF. CDR3 DNA: TGTGCCAGCACAGGGGCGGGAGAAAAACTGTTTTTT.

This clonotype was found once. The chain is built from TRBV7-6 and TRBJ2-7; D might be TRBD1 (5 bases). Germline V gene lookup returns CDR1 SGHVS and CDR2 FNYEAQ. V was shortened by 2 bases and J by 9 bases, with 23 bases between the two germline ends. CDR3 length equals 16 residues. CDR3 residues: CASSLLRGREITGQYF. The CDR3 coding sequence is TGTGCCAGCAGCTTATTAAGGGGCAGGGAAATTACGGGGCAGTACTTC.

The chain uses TRBV20-1 and TRBJ2-1; D may be TRBD2 (5 bases). The CDR3 spans 14 residues. Germline-derived CDR1 and CDR2 are DFQATT and SNEGSKA (reference sequence). Trimming stripped 3 bases from V and 4 bases from J, with 13 bases between. The chain's CDR3 is CSASTWERYNEQFF. The CDR3 DNA reads TGCAGTGCTAGTACGTGGGAGAGATACAATGAGCAGTTCTTC.

The chain joins TRBV28 to TRBJ2-3; 9 bases map to TRBD2. The CDR3 is 17 residues long. The trim removed 4 bases at V and 4 bases at J, leaving 12 bases unmatched. The germline V gene has CDR1 MDHEN and CDR2 SYDVKM. CDR3 DNA: TGTGCCAGCAGTTCCCCGGCGGGACTAGCTTATGCAGATACGCAGTATTTT. Residues: CASSSPAGLAYADTQYF.